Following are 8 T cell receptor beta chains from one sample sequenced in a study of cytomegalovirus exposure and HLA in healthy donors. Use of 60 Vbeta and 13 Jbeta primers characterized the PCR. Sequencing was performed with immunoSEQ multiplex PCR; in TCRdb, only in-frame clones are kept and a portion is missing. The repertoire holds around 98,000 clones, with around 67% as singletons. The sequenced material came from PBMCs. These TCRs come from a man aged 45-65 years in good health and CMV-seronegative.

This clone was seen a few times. DNA of the CDR3: TGCGCCAGCAGCCAAGTTGTAGGGGATGAAAAACTGTTTTTT. This sequence encodes CASSQVVGDEKLFF. The rearrangement joins TRBV4-3 to TRBJ1-4, with D possibly being TRBD1 (5 bases). The CDR3 loop spans 14 amino acids. Germline CDR1 and CDR2: LGHNA and YSLEER. The V and J ends lost 1 base and 6 bases respectively, with 9 bases between them.

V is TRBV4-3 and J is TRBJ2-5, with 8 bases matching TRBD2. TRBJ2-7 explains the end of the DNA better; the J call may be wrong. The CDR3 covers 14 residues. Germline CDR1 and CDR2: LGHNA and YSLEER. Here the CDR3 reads CASSQAGGSYEQYF. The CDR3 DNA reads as TGCGCCAGCAGCCAAGCGGGGGGGTCCTACGAGCAGTACTTC.

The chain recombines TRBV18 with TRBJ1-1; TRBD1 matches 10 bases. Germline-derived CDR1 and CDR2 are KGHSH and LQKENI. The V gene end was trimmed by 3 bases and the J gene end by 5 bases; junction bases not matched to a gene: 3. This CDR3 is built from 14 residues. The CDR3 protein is CASSPWDRGTEAFF. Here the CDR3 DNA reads TGTGCCAGCTCACCCTGGGACAGGGGAACTGAAGCTTTCTTT.

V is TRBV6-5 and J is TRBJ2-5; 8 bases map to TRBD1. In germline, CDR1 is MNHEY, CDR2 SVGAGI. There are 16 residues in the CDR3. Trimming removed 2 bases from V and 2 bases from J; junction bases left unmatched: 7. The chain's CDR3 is CASSYSTGGPQETQYF. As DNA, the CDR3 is TGTGCCAGCAGTTACAGTACAGGGGGGCCTCAAGAGACCCAGTACTTC.

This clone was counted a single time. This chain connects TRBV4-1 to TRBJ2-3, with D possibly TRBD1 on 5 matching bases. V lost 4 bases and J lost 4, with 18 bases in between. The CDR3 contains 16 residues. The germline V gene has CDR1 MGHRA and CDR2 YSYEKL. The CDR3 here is CASSPNGRADADTQYF. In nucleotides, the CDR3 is TGCGCCAGCAGCCCCAATGGCAGGGCGGATGCAGATACGCAGTATTTT.

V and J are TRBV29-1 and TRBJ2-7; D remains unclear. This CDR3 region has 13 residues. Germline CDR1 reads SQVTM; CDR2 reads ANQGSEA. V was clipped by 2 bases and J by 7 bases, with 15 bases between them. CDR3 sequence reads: CSVERLLTGEQYF. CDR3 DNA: TGCAGCGTTGAACGACTCCTAACCGGGGAGCAGTACTTC.

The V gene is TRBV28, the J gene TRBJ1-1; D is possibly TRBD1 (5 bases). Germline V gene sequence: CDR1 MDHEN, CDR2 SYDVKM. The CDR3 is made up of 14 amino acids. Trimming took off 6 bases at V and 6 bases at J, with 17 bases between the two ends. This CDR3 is CASSPVGGDAEAFF. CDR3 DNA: TGTGCCAGCAGCCCAGTGGGCGGGGACGCTGAAGCTTTCTTT.

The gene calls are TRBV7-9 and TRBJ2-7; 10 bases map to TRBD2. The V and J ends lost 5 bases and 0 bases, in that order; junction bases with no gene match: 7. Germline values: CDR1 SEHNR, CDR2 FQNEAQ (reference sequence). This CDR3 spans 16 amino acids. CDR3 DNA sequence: TGTGCCAGCAGCACGCCCCTAGCGGGGGCCTCCTACGAGCAGTACTTC. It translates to CASSTPLAGASYEQYF.